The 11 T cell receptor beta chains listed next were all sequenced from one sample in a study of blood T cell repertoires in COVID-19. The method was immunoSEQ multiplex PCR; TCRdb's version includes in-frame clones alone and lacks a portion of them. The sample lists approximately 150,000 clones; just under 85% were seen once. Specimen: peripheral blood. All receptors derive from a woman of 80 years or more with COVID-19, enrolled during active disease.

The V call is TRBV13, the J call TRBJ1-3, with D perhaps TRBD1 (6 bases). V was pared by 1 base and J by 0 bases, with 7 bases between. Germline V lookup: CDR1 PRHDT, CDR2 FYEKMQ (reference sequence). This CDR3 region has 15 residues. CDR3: CASSLARGSGNTIYF. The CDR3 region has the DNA TGTGCCAGCAGCTTAGCCAGGGGCTCTGGAAACACCATATATTTT.

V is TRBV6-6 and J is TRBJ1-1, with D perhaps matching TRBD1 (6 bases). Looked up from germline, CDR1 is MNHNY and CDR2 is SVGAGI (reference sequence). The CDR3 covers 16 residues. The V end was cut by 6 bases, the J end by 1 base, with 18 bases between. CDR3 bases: TGTGCCAGCAGCTTACACGGGGGGCCGGGGAACACTGAAGCTTTCTTT. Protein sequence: CASSLHGGPGNTEAFF.

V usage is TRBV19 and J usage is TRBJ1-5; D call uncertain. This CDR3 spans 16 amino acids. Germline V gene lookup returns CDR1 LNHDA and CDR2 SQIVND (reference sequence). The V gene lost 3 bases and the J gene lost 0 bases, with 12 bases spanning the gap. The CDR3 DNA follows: TGTGCCAGTAGTATTGGAGGACGACTTAGCAATCAGCCCCAGCATTTT. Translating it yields CASSIGGRLSNQPQHF.

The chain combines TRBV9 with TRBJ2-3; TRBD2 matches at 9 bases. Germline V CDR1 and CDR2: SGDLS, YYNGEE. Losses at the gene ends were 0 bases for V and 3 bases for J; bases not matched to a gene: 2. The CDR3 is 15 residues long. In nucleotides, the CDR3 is TGTGCCAGCAGCGTAGTTAGCGGGGGTACAGATACGCAGTATTTT. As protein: CASSVVSGGTDTQYF.

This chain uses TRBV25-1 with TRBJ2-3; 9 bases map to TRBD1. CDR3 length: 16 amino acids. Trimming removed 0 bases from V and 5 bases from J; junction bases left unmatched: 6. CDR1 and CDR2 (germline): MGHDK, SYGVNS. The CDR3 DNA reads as TGTGCCAGCAGTGAATATCCGGGACAGGGTAAAGATACGCAGTATTTT. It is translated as CASSEYPGQGKDTQYF.

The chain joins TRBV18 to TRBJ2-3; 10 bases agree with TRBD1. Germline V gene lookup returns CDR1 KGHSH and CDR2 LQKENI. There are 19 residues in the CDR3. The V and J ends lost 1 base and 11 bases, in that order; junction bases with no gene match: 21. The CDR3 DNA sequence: TGTGCCAGCTCACCACTGCGACACCCTCTTACTCTGGACAGGGGGGGGCAGTATTTT. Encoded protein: CASSPLRHPLTLDRGGQYF. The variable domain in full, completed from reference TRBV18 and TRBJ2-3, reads NAGVMQNPRHLVRRRGQEARLRCSPMKGHSHVYWYRQLPEEGLKFMVYLQKENIIDESGMPKERFSAEFPKEGPSILRIQQVVRGDSAAYFCASSPLRHPLTLDRGGQYFGPGTRLTVL.

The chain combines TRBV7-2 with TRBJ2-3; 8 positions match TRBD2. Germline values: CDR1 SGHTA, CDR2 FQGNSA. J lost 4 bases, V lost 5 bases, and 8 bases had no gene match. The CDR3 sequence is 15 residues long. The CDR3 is CASSPPASGSDTQYF. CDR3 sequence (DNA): TGTGCCAGCAGCCCCCCGGCTAGCGGGTCAGATACGCAGTATTTT.

CDR3 residues: CASSLGSINYGYTF. The CDR3 coding sequence is TGCGCCAGCAGCTTGGGTTCTATAAACTATGGCTACACCTTC. The genes are TRBV5-1 and TRBJ1-2; D is unclear. The germline V gene encodes CDR1 SGHRS and CDR2 YFSETQ. The V and J ends lost 0 bases and 2 bases respectively, with 8 bases between them. The CDR3 runs to 14 residues. Full variable domain (outside the CDR3, taken from reference TRBV5-1 and TRBJ1-2): KAGVTQTPRYLIKTRGQQVTLSCSPISGHRSVSWYQQTPGQGLQFLFEYFSETQRNKGNFPGRFSGRQFSNSRSEMNVSTLELGDSALYLCASSLGSINYGYTFGSGTRLTVV.

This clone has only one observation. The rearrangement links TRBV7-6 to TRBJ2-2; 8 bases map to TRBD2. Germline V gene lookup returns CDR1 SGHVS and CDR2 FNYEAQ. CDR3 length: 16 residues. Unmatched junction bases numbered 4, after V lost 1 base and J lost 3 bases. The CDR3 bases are TGTGCCAGCAGCTTAGGGCGGGGACTAGACACCGGGGAGCTGTTTTTT. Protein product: CASSLGRGLDTGELFF.

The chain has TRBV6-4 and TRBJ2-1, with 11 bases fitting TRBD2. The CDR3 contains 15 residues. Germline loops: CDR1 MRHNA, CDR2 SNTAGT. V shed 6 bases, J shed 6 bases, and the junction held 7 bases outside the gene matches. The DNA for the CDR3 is TGTGCCAGCAGCGTCACTAGCGGGGGAGTCAATGAGCAGTTCTTC. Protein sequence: CASSVTSGGVNEQFF.

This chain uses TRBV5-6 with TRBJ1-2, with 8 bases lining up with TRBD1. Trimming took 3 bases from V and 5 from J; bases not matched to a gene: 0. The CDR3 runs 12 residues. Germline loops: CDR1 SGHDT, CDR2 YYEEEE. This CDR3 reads CASSWTGYGYTF. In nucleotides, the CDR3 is TGTGCCAGCAGCTGGACAGGGTATGGCTACACCTTC.